This T cell receptor (beta chain) was captured in a study of blood T cells in healthy people across ages. The study, taken as a whole, reports: Estimates based on one million T cells were treated as lower bounds.

V dropped 5 bases and J dropped 3; count of bases not matched to a gene: 17. Per germline, CDR1 SQVTM and CDR2 ANQGSEA. The CDR3 totals 17 residues. Sample-barcoded 5' priming and a J-beta primer mix drove a second PCR of roughly 6 to 12 cycles. Each CDR3 protein is one row after TCRdb ran MiXCR on the 5' RACE reads. The table shows fewer than 1,000,000 distinct CDR3 sequences, with approximately 44% occurring only once. Points on this clonotype: Its antigen is as yet unknown.

The sample consisted of blood. The chain has TRBV29-1 and TRBJ1-2; 8 positions agree with TRBD1. The TCR comes from a man aged 55 to 70 in good health. CDR3 amino acids: CSVRKLGTGGWDYGYTF. For the CDR3, the DNA is TGCAGCGTTCGAAAACTTGGGACAGGAGGCTGGGACTATGGCTACACCTTC.